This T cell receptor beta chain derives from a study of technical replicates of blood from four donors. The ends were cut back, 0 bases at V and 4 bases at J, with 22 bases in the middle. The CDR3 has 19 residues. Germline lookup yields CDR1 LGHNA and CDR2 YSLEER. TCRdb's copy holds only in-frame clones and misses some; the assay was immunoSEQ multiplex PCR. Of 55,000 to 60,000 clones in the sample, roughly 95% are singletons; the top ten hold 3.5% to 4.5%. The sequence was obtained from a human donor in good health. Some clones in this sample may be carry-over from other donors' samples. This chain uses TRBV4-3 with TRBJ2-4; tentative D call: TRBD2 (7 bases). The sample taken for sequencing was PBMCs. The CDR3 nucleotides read TGCGCCAGCAGCCAAGAGTTGGGAGGGGACGGGGGGCGAAAAAACATTCAGTACTTC. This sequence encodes CASSQELGGDGGRKNIQYF.